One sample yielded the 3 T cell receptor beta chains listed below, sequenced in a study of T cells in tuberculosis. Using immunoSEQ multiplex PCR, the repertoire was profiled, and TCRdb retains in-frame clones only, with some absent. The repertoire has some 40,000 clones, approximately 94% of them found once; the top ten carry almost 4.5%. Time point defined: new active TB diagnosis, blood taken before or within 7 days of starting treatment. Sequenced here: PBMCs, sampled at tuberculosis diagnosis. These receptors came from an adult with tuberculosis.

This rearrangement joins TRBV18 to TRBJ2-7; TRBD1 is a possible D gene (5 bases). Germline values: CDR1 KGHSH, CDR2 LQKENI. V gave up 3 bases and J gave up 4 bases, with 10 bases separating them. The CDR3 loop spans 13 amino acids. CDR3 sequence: CASSPAGQYEQYF. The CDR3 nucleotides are TGTGCCAGCTCACCCGCAGGGCAGTACGAGCAGTACTTC. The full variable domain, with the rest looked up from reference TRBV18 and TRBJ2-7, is NAGVMQNPRHLVRRRGQEARLRCSPMKGHSHVYWYRQLPEEGLKFMVYLQKENIIDESGMPKERFSAEFPKEGPSILRIQQVVRGDSAAYFCASSPAGQYEQYFGPGTRLTVT.

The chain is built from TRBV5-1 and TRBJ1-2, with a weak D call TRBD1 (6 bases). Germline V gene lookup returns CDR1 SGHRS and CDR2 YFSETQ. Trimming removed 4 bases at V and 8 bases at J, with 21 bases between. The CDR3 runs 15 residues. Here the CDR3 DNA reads TGCGCCAGCAGCCGGGACACCGGGAAGGTTGGCGGCTACACCTTC. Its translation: CASSRDTGKVGGYTF.

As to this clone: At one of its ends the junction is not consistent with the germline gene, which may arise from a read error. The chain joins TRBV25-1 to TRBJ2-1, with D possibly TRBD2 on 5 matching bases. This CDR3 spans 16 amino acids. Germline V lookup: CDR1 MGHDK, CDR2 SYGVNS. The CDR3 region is CASTEPRDLRVDEQFF. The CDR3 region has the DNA TGTGCCAGCACTGAACCCCGGGATCTACGAGTGGATGAGCAGTTCTTC.